The clone carrying this T cell receptor (beta chain) was observed once. As yet, its antigen is unknown. Other DNA variants within this sample encode the same CDR3. The data are from a study of shared clonotypes between healthy human individuals. The germline gives CDR1 KGHSH, CDR2 LQKENI. Deletions cut 3 bases from V and 2 bases from J, with 10 bases between. CDR3 length: 14 residues. General study findings and limits: Among donors, the sharing of clonotypes was expected to be influenced by sequencing depth. Memory subsets generally showed lower estimated richness than naive subsets.

Splitting of each subset's genomic DNA was done evenly across several immunoSEQ plates. Assay used: immunoSEQ multiplex PCR; TCRdb lists only in-frame clones, some missing. The sample has about 1.1 million clones; around 78% are singletons. This TCR derives from a man younger than 30 in good health. Some clones in this sample may be carry-over from other donors' samples. This chain uses TRBV18 with TRBJ2-5; no firm D call. The sample comprised memory CD4+ T cells from PBMCs. The subset: CD45RA-negative fraction. Here the CDR3 reads CASSPLGSQETQYF. In DNA form, the CDR3 reads TGTGCCAGCTCACCGCTTGGCAGTCAAGAGACCCAGTACTTC.